The 15 T cell receptor beta chains given below trace back to one sample, sequenced in a study of T and B cells in COVID-19 patients. Each TRB amplification used about 250-550 ng of genomic DNA from blood. Multiplex PCR with BIOMED2 TRB-A/B primer pools amplified TRB rearrangements. A single record per CDR3 protein comes from TCRdb applying MiXCR to the multiplex PCR reads. The sample comprises about 5,300 distinct CDR3 sequences, approximately 20% of which are singletons, and approximately 3.5% rests with the top ten. Sequenced material: blood. These receptor sequences come from a human donor with active COVID-19.

This clonotype is medium-sized (0.01 to 0.1%) within its sample. This chain connects TRBV24-1 to TRBJ2-2; D tentatively reads TRBD1 or TRBD2 (5 bases each). CDR3 size: 14 residues. CDR1 KGHDR and CDR2 SFDVKD come from the germline V gene. Trimming left V 7 bases short and J 2 bases short, with 10 bases between. The CDR3 loop reads CATRGELNTGELFF. The CDR3 DNA reads as TGTGCCACCAGGGGGGAGCTCAACACCGGGGAGCTGTTTTTT.

This clonotype was observed a handful of times. The chain is built from TRBV6-4 and TRBJ1-1; 7 positions agree with TRBD1. The CDR3 is 15 residues long. Per the germline V gene, CDR1 is MRHNA and CDR2 is SNTAGT. J lost 1 base, V lost 4 bases, and 6 bases had no gene match. Here the CDR3 DNA reads TGTGCCAGCAGTGTTTCAGGGGGGGAGAACACTGAAGCTTTCTTT. As protein: CASSVSGGENTEAFF.

This clonotype was counted a few times. The chain has TRBV11-2 and TRBJ1-2; tentative D call: TRBD1 (5 bases). Germline V gene data show CDR1 as SGHAT and CDR2 as FQNNGV. V lost 5 bases and J lost 11, with 21 bases in between. The CDR3 spans 14 residues. As DNA, the CDR3 is TGTGCCAGCAGCCTACAGACAGACAGTATGGGGTACACCTTC. Translating it yields CASSLQTDSMGYTF.

The genes are TRBV7-2 and TRBJ2-4; no definite D call. The V and J ends lost 0 bases and 9 bases respectively, with 6 bases between them. This CDR3 region has 12 residues. From germline, CDR1 is SGHTA and CDR2 FQGNSA. The CDR3 DNA follows: TGTGCCAGCAGCTTAGCGTGGGGCATTCAGTACTTC. This encodes CASSLAWGIQYF.

J is TRBJ2-1 and V is TRBV5-4; perhaps TRBD1 as D (5 bases). The CDR3 has 16 amino acids. The germline CDR1 and CDR2 sequences are SGHNT and YYREEE (reference sequence). V was shortened by 0 bases and J by 6 bases, with 16 bases between the two germline ends. The CDR3 reads CASSLEGFARANEQFF. CDR3 bases: TGTGCCAGCAGCTTGGAGGGGTTTGCCCGGGCCAATGAGCAGTTCTTC.

This clonotype rates as large. The genes are TRBV19 and TRBJ2-1; D not resolved. V was pared by 7 bases and J by 6 bases, with 13 bases between. The CDR3 loop spans 13 amino acids. CDR1 and CDR2 (germline): LNHDA, SQIVND (reference sequence). The CDR3 DNA reads TGTGCCAGTAACCCCTCGACGGCCAATGAGCAGTTCTTC. It is translated as CASNPSTANEQFF.

This chain joins TRBV7-2 and TRBJ1-1, with TRBD1 identical over 7 bases. The CDR3 loop spans 13 amino acids. CDR1 and CDR2 from the germline V gene are SGHTA and FQGNSA. Trimming cost V 1 base and J 6 bases; bases outside gene matches: 2. CDR3 amino acids: CASSLGTGPEAFF. CDR3 bases: TGTGCCAGCAGCTTAGGGACAGGACCTGAAGCTTTCTTT.

This clonotype is medium-sized (0.01 to 0.1%). The chain employs TRBV6-2 or TRBV6-3 and TRBJ2-1; either TRBD1 or TRBD2 may supply D (5 bases each). CDR1 is MNHEY, CDR2 SVGEGT, per germline. This CDR3 is 15 amino acids long. Trimming shortened V by 6 bases and J by 1 base, and 13 bases separated the two germline ends. CDR3 nucleotide sequence: TGTGCCAGCAGGCGAGGGGACGCATCCTACAATGAGCAGTTCTTC. Translating gives CASRRGDASYNEQFF.

The J gene is TRBJ1-1, the V gene TRBV14; possible D gene TRBD1, 5 bases. The V end lost 2 bases, the J end lost 3 bases, and 10 bases lay between the germline ends. CDR1 SGHDN and CDR2 FVKESK come from the germline V gene. The CDR3 contains 14 residues. The CDR3 loop is CASSQLGPYTEAFF. Here the CDR3 DNA reads TGTGCCAGCAGCCAATTGGGACCCTACACTGAAGCTTTCTTT.

By its share, this clonotype is large (0.1 to 1%). The rearrangement links TRBV19 to TRBJ2-3; no firm D call. The V gene lost 7 bases and the J gene lost 0 bases, with 11 bases spanning the gap. The CDR3 totals 14 residues. CDR1 and CDR2 (germline): LNHDA, SQIVND (reference sequence). The CDR3 DNA reads as TGTGCCAGTAAGCAGAGAACTAGCACAGATACGCAGTATTTT. It yields the protein CASKQRTSTDTQYF. Full variable domain (outside the CDR3, taken from reference TRBV19 and TRBJ2-3): DGGITQSPKYLFRKEGQNVTLSCEQNLNHDAMYWYRQDPGQGLRLIYYSQIVNDFQKGDIAEGYSVSREKKESFPLTVTSAQKNPTAFYLCASKQRTSTDTQYFGPGTRLTVL.

This clonotype was picked up a small number of times. The chain carries TRBV10-1 and TRBJ1-2; 10 positions agree with TRBD1. This CDR3 comprises 11 residues. Germline CDR1 and CDR2: WNHNN and SYGVQD (reference sequence). With 8 bases clipped from V and 6 bases from J, the junction kept 0 bases outside the gene matches. This CDR3 reads CASGTGDGYTF. In nucleotides, the CDR3 is TGCGCCAGCGGGACAGGGGATGGCTACACCTTC.

V and J are TRBV12-5 and TRBJ2-7; 11 nucleotides line up with TRBD1. Losses at the gene ends were 5 bases for V and 3 bases for J; bases not matched to a gene: 9. Germline V lookup: CDR1 LGHNT, CDR2 FRNRAP. The CDR3 spans 16 residues. In nucleotides, the CDR3 is TGTGCTAGTGGTCCCGGGACAGGGGGTTTTGGCTACGAGCAGTACTTC. Translated: CASGPGTGGFGYEQYF. Looking up the rest from reference TRBV12-5 and TRBJ2-7 gives the full variable domain: DARVTQTPRHKVTEMGQEVTMRCQPILGHNTVFWYRQTMMQGLELLAYFRNRAPLDDSGMPKDRFSAEMPDATLATLKIQPSEPRDSAVYFCASGPGTGGFGYEQYFGPGTRLTVT.

This clonotype is termed medium-sized. The chain uses TRBV15 and TRBJ1-1; D remains ambiguous. This CDR3 region has 13 residues. Trimming removed 1 base at V and 3 bases at J, with 6 bases between. Germline CDR1 reads LNHNV; CDR2 reads YYDKDF (reference sequence). The CDR3 sequence is CATSRALDTEAFF. The CDR3 coding sequence is TGTGCCACCAGCAGAGCCCTTGACACTGAAGCTTTCTTT.

This clonotype showed up just once. V gene TRBV7-9 combines with J gene TRBJ2-1; D unresolved. The CDR3 extends over 15 amino acids. CDR1 is SEHNR, CDR2 FQNEAQ, per germline (reference sequence). The V and J ends lost 1 base and 8 bases respectively, with 15 bases between them. CDR3 sequence: CASSLGSVASDEQFF. The CDR3 DNA reads as TGTGCCAGCAGCTTAGGGAGCGTGGCGTCGGATGAGCAGTTCTTC.

Concerning this clonotype itself: A read error is possible here, since a much larger clone lies one base away. The V gene is TRBV5-5, the J gene TRBJ2-7; tentatively, D is TRBD2 (5 bases). The germline gives CDR1 SGHKS, CDR2 YYEKEE (reference sequence). The CDR3 has 15 amino acids. CDR3 sequence: CAGSLDWQPFYEQYF. Here the CDR3 DNA reads TGTGCCGGCAGCTTGGACTGGCAGCCCTTCTACGAGCAGTACTTC.